This T cell receptor (beta chain) originates from a study of blood T cells in healthy people across ages. This CDR3 region has 15 residues. V shed 2 bases, J shed 6 bases, and the junction held 10 bases outside the gene matches. The germline CDR1 and CDR2 sequences are MNHNS and SASEGT. Primed by a sample-barcoded 5' primer and a J-beta primer mix, a second PCR proceeded for about 6 to 12 cycles. Via MiXCR, TCRdb re-called the 5' RACE reads, giving one row per CDR3 protein. The sample lists around 1.5 million distinct CDR3 sequences, around 59% seen once, with 6.5% to 8% in the top ten. V is TRBV6-1 and J is TRBJ2-7, with 7 bases that match TRBD1. The sequenced sample consisted of blood. The clonotype comes from a young man in good health. CDR3 in amino acids: CASSEFHRGWPEQYF. CDR3 coding DNA: TGTGCCAGCAGTGAATTCCACAGGGGTTGGCCCGAGCAGTACTTC.